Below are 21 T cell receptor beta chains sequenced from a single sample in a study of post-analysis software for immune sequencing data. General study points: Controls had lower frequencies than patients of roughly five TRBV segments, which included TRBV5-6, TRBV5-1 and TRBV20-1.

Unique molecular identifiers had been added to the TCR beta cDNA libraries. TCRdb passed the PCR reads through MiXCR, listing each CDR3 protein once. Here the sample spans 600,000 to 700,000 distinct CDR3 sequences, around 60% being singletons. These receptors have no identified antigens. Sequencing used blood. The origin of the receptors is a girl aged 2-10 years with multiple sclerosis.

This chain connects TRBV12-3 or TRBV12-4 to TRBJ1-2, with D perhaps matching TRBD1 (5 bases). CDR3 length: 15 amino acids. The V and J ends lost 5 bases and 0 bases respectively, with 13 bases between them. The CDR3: CASSAGTVTNYGYTF. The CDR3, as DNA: TGTGCCAGCAGTGCCGGGACCGTGACTAACTATGGCTACACCTTC.

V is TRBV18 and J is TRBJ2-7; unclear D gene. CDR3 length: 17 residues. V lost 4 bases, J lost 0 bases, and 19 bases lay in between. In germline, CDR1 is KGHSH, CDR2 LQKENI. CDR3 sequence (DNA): TGTGCCAGCTCACTTATGGAACGGTCCCACAGCTCCTACGAGCAGTACTTC. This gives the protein CASSLMERSHSSYEQYF.

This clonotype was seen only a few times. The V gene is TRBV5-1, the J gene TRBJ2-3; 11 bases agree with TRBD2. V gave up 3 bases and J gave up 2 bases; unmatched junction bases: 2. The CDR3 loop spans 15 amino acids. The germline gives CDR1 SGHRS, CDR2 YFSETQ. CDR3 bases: TGCGCCAGCAGCTCACTAGCGGGGGACACAGATACGCAGTATTTT. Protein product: CASSSLAGDTDTQYF.

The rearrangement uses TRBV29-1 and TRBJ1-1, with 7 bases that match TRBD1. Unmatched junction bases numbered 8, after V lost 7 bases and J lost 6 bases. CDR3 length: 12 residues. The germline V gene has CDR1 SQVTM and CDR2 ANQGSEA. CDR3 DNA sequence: TGCAGCGCATCGGACAGGCCCTCTGAAGCTTTCTTT. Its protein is CSASDRPSEAFF.

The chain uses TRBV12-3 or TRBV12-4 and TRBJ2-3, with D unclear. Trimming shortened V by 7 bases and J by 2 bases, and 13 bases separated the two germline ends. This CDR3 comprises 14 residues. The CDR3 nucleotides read TGTGCCAGCAAGGGCCGAGGACCCACAGATACGCAGTATTTT. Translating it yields CASKGRGPTDTQYF.

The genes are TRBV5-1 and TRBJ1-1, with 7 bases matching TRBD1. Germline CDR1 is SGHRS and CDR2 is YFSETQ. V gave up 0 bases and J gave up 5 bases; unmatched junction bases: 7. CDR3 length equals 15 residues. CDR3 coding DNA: TGCGCCAGCAGCTTGGTTTACAGGGGACATACTGAAGCTTTCTTT. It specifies CASSLVYRGHTEAFF.

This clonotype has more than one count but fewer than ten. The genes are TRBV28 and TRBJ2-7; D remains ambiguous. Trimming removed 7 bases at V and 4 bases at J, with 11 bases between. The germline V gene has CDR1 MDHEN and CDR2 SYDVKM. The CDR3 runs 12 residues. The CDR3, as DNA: TGTGCCAGCACAGTGGAGATTTACGAGCAGTACTTC. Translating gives CASTVEIYEQYF.

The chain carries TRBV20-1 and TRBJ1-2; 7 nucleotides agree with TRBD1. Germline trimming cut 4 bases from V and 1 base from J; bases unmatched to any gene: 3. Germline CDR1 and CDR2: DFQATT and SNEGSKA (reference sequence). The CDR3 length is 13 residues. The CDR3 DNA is TGCAGTGCTAAGGGGGCGGATAACTATGGCTACACCTTC. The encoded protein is CSAKGADNYGYTF.

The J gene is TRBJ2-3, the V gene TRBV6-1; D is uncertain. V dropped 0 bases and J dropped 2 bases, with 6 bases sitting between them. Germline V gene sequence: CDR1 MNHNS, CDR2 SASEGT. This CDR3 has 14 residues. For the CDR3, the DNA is TGTGCCAGCAGTGAAGCTCGGAACACAGATACGCAGTATTTT. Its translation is CASSEARNTDTQYF.

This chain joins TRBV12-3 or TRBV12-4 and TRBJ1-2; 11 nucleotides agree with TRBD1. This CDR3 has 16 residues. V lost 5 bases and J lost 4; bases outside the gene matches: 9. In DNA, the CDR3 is TGTGCCAGCAGTCATAGGACAGGGGGCGGCAGCTATGGCTACACCTTC. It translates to CASSHRTGGGSYGYTF.

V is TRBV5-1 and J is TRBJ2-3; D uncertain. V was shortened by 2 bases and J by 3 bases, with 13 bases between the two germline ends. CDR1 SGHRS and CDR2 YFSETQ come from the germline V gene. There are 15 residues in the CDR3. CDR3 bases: TGCGCCAGCAGCTTTCTTCCGGGTAGAACAGATACGCAGTATTTT. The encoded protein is CASSFLPGRTDTQYF.

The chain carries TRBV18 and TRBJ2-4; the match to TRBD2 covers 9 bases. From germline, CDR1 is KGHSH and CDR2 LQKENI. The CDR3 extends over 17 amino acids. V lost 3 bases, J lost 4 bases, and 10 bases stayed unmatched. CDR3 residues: CASSPTWLLAGKNIQYF. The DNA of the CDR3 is TGTGCCAGCTCACCCACCTGGTTACTAGCGGGTAAAAACATTCAGTACTTC.

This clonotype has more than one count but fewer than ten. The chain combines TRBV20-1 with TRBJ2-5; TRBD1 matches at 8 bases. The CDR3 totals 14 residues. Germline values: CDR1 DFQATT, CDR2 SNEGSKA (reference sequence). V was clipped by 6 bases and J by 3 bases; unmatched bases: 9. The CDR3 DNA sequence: TGCAGTGCCTCGACGTCGACAGGGGAAGAGACCCAGTACTTC. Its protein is CSASTSTGEETQYF.

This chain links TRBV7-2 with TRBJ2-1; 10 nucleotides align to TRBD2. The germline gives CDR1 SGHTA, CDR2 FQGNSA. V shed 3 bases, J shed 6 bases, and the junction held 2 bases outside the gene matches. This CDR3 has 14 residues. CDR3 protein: CASSFTSGANEQFF. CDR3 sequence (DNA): TGTGCCAGCAGCTTTACTAGCGGGGCCAATGAGCAGTTCTTC.

CDR3 loop: CASSLGLAWDTTDTQYF. The CDR3 DNA sequence: TGTGCCAGCAGCTTGGGACTAGCGTGGGACACTACAGATACGCAGTATTTT. The V and J genes are TRBV7-2 and TRBJ2-3; 10 bases match TRBD2. The CDR3 covers 17 residues. Per the germline V gene, CDR1 is SGHTA and CDR2 is FQGNSA. The V segment lost 3 bases and the J segment 3 bases; nucleotides outside the gene matches: 9.

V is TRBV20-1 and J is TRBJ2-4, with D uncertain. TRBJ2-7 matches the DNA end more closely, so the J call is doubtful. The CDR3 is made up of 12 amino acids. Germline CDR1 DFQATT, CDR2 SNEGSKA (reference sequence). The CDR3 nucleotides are TGCAGTGCTAAGGACGGGTCCTACGAGCAGTACTTC. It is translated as CSAKDGSYEQYF.

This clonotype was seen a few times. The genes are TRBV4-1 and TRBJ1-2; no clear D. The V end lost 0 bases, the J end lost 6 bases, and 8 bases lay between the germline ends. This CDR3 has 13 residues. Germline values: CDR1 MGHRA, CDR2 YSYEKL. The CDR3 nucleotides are TGCGCCAGCAGCCAAGAAACATTGAATGGCTACACCTTC. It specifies CASSQETLNGYTF.

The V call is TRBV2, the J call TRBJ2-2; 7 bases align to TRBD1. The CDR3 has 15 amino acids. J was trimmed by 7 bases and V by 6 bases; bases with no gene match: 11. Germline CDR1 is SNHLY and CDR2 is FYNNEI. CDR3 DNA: TGTGCCAGCAGGGCCATAAGGGGGCCCAGCGGGGAGCTGTTTTTT. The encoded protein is CASRAIRGPSGELFF.

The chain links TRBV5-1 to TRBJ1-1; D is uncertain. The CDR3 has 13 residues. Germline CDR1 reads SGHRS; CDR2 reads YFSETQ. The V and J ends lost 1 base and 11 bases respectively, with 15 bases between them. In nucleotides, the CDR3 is TGCGCCAGCAGCTTGAATCGGGGAGTGGAGGCTTTCTTT. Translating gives CASSLNRGVEAFF. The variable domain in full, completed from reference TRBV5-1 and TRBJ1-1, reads KAGVTQTPRYLIKTRGQQVTLSCSPISGHRSVSWYQQTPGQGLQFLFEYFSETQRNKGNFPGRFSGRQFSNSRSEMNVSTLELGDSALYLCASSLNRGVEAFFGQGTRLTVV.

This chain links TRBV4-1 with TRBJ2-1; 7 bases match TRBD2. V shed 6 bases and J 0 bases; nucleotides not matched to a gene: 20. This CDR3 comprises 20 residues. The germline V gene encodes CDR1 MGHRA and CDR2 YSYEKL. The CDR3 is CASRSVGSGERKSSYNEQFF. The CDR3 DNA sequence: TGCGCCAGCAGGTCTGTCGGGAGCGGGGAGAGGAAAAGCTCCTACAATGAGCAGTTCTTC.

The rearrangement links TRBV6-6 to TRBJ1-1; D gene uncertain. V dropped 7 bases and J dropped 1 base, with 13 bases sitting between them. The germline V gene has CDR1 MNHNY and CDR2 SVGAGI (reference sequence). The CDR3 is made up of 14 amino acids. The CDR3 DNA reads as TGTGCCAGCAATGGGAGGGTTGGGAACACTGAAGCTTTCTTT. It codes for CASNGRVGNTEAFF.